Below are 30 T cell receptor beta chains sequenced from a single sample in a study of CD8 T cells in Susac syndrome. An input of about 0.45 to 1 ug of RNA was subjected to reverse transcription using random hexamers. TCRdb re-called the immunoSEQ multiplex PCR reads with MiXCR, one entry per CDR3 protein. The table has roughly 200,000 distinct CDR3 sequences, 90% to 95% seen once. The sequencing input was CD4+ T cells from PBMCs. Receptor source: a human donor with Susac syndrome.

The CDR3 nucleotides read TGTGCCGCGAACCAACAGGGCAATTCACCCCTCCACTTT. Translating gives CAANQQGNSPLHF. J is TRBJ1-6 and V is TRBV6-1, with a tentative D call TRBD1 (6 bases). This CDR3 has 13 amino acids. V was trimmed by 11 bases and J by 7 bases, leaving 15 bases between them. Germline CDR1 reads MNHNS; CDR2 reads SASEGT.

The chain couples TRBV29-1 to TRBJ1-4, with TRBD1 matching 11 bases. Germline V lookup: CDR1 SQVTM, CDR2 ANQGSEA. There are 16 residues in the CDR3. V lost 6 bases, J lost 7 bases, and 13 bases stayed unmatched. In DNA form, the CDR3 reads TGCAGCGTCGCGCCGGGACAGGGGGTCCGAGGTGAAAAACTGTTTTTT. Its protein is CSVAPGQGVRGEKLFF.

This chain joins TRBV6-5 and TRBJ2-2; D is ambiguous. The CDR3 is made up of 14 amino acids. The V end was cut by 0 bases, the J end by 1 base, with 3 bases between. Looked up from germline, CDR1 is MNHEY and CDR2 is SVGAGI. In nucleotides, the CDR3 is TGTGCCAGCAGTTACTCACGGAACACCGGGGAGCTGTTTTTT. Translating it yields CASSYSRNTGELFF.

This chain joins TRBV5-3 and TRBJ2-5; a possible D gene is TRBD1 (6 bases). TRBV5-3 counts as an open reading frame of uncertain function. The ends were cut back, 0 bases at V and 5 bases at J, with 11 bases in the middle. This CDR3 spans 14 amino acids. The CDR3: CARSLASTGETQYF. The CDR3 DNA is TGTGCCAGAAGCTTGGCTAGTACAGGGGAGACCCAGTACTTC.

The chain combines TRBV5-6 with TRBJ1-2; 9 nucleotides align to TRBD1. Per germline, CDR1 SGHDT and CDR2 YYEEEE. There are 12 residues in the CDR3. V trimming: 6 bases; J trimming: 9 bases; junction bases outside the gene matches: 6. CDR3 loop: CASTPTGGSYTF. As DNA, the CDR3 is TGTGCCAGCACCCCGACAGGGGGTAGCTACACCTTC.

This chain connects TRBV7-6 to TRBJ1-4; D uncertain. V gave up 5 bases and J gave up 0 bases, with 10 bases separating them. CDR1 is SGHVS, CDR2 FNYEAQ, per germline. The CDR3 extends over 15 amino acids. The CDR3 sequence: CASSQNSATNEKLFF. The CDR3 coding sequence is TGTGCCAGCAGCCAAAACAGCGCAACTAATGAAAAACTGTTTTTT.

The rearrangement uses TRBV7-9 and TRBJ1-2; D perhaps matches TRBD1 (5 bases). V lost 5 bases and J lost 4, with 14 bases in between. The CDR3 runs to 14 residues. From germline, CDR1 is SEHNR and CDR2 FQNEAQ (reference sequence). CDR3 protein: CASSRPQASYGYTF. CDR3 bases: TGTGCCAGCAGCCGACCACAGGCGAGCTATGGCTACACCTTC.

The genes are TRBV2 and TRBJ2-1; 13 nucleotides align to TRBD2. The CDR3 totals 14 residues. Germline V gene sequence: CDR1 SNHLY, CDR2 FYNNEI. Losses at the gene ends were 7 bases for V and 7 bases for J; bases not matched to a gene: 4. CDR3: CASTGLAGVNEQFF. In DNA form, the CDR3 reads TGTGCCAGCACCGGACTAGCGGGAGTAAATGAGCAGTTCTTC.

J is TRBJ1-2 and V is TRBV7-9; D remains unclear. CDR1 is SEHNR, CDR2 FQNEAQ, per germline (reference sequence). Trimming removed 5 bases at V and 4 bases at J, with 17 bases between. The CDR3 consists of 15 residues. The CDR3 region has the DNA TGTGCCAGCAGCAAGAGTCTGGACCGCTTCTATGGCTACACCTTC. The encoded protein is CASSKSLDRFYGYTF. The full variable domain, in which reference TRBV7-9 and TRBJ1-2 provide the parts outside the CDR3, is DTGVSQNPRHKITKRGQNVTFRCDPISEHNRLYWYRQTLGQGPEFLTYFQNEAQLEKSRLLSDRFSAERPKGSFSTLEIQRTEQGDSAMYLCASSKSLDRFYGYTFGSGTRLTVV.

V gene TRBV5-5 combines with J gene TRBJ2-2, with 9 bases that match TRBD1. Germline-derived CDR1 and CDR2 are SGHKS and YYEKEE (reference sequence). The junction had 9 bases not matched to a gene; V was cut back by 5 bases and J by 4 bases. The CDR3 covers 16 residues. CDR3 DNA: TGTGCCAGCAGTTACGGACAGGGGTACTTCACCGGGGAGCTGTTTTTT. This gives the protein CASSYGQGYFTGELFF. The full variable domain, in which reference TRBV5-5 and TRBJ2-2 provide the parts outside the CDR3, is DAGVTQSPTHLIKTRGQQVTLRCSPISGHKSVSWYQQVLGQGPQFIFQYYEKEERGRGNFPDRFSARQFPNYSSELNVNALLLGDSALYLCASSYGQGYFTGELFFGEGSRLTVL.

The chain joins TRBV4-3 to TRBJ2-1; 10 bases match TRBD2. V lost 0 bases, J lost 7 bases, and 3 bases stayed unmatched. The V gene's germline CDR1 is LGHNA and CDR2 YSLEER. The CDR3 length is 15 residues. The CDR3 loop is CASSQDQTSGNEQFF. In nucleotides, the CDR3 is TGCGCCAGCAGCCAAGATCAGACTAGCGGGAATGAGCAGTTCTTC.

The rearrangement uses TRBV6-5 and TRBJ1-2; D is uncertain. The V and J ends lost 4 bases and 5 bases respectively, with 11 bases between them. The CDR3 consists of 13 residues. In germline, CDR1 is MNHEY, CDR2 SVGAGI. CDR3 nucleotide sequence: TGTGCCAGCAGTTCAAACTCCCGGTATGGCTACACCTTC. It is translated as CASSSNSRYGYTF.

This clonotype was counted once. The chain carries TRBV29-1 and TRBJ2-5; TRBD1 aligns across 8 bases. The CDR3 is made up of 13 amino acids. Trimming cost V 0 bases and J 13 bases; bases outside gene matches: 10. CDR1 is SQVTM and CDR2 is ANQGSEA in the germline V gene. CDR3 protein: CSVEDGQGRRGYF. DNA of the CDR3: TGCAGCGTTGAAGATGGACAGGGCCGGCGAGGGTACTTC.

The chain is built from TRBV5-1 and TRBJ2-1; D may be TRBD2 (6 bases). The CDR3 runs to 15 residues. Per germline, CDR1 SGHRS and CDR2 YFSETQ. V lost 6 bases to trimming and J lost 0 bases, with 13 bases between them. CDR3 DNA: TGCGCCAGCAACCTAGCGTCCAGCTCCTACAATGAGCAGTTCTTC. Translation gives CASNLASSSYNEQFF. The full variable domain, its missing parts supplied by reference TRBV5-1 and TRBJ2-1, is KAGVTQTPRYLIKTRGQQVTLSCSPISGHRSVSWYQQTPGQGLQFLFEYFSETQRNKGNFPGRFSGRQFSNSRSEMNVSTLELGDSALYLCASNLASSSYNEQFFGPGTRLTVL.

The chain joins TRBV12-3 or TRBV12-4 to TRBJ2-1; possible D gene TRBD2, 7 bases. The CDR3 totals 14 residues. The germline V and J ends were trimmed by 0 bases and 8 bases, with 11 bases remaining between them. Written as DNA, the CDR3 is TGTGCCAGCAGTTTAGCGGGGGGGCTCTATGAGCAGTTCTTC. This translates into CASSLAGGLYEQFF.

The rearrangement joins TRBV5-1 to TRBJ2-7; 8 bases align to TRBD2. There are 18 residues in the CDR3. Germline CDR1 SGHRS, CDR2 YFSETQ. V lost 2 bases to trimming and J lost 5 bases; unmatched junction nucleotides: 18. The CDR3 sequence is CASSFAPTISGAGDEQYF. CDR3 coding DNA: TGCGCCAGCAGCTTCGCCCCGACCATTAGCGGGGCCGGGGACGAGCAGTACTTC. Variable domain in full (rest from reference TRBV5-1 and TRBJ2-7): KAGVTQTPRYLIKTRGQQVTLSCSPISGHRSVSWYQQTPGQGLQFLFEYFSETQRNKGNFPGRFSGRQFSNSRSEMNVSTLELGDSALYLCASSFAPTISGAGDEQYFGPGTRLTVT.

This chain uses TRBV13 with TRBJ1-2, with D possibly being TRBD1 (6 bases). V was pared by 1 base and J by 4 bases, with 10 bases between. CDR1 is PRHDT, CDR2 FYEKMQ, per germline (reference sequence). There are 14 residues in the CDR3. Here the CDR3 DNA reads TGTGCCAGCAGCTTAGATGGGGGCGGCTATGGCTACACCTTC. This codes for CASSLDGGGYGYTF.

The chain carries TRBV28 and TRBJ1-2; 7 bases line up with TRBD1. The V and J ends lost 5 bases and 2 bases, in that order; junction bases with no gene match: 5. The CDR3 has 14 amino acids. Germline V CDR1 and CDR2: MDHEN, SYDVKM. The CDR3 bases are TGTGCCAGCAGTGTACTACAGGGGAACTATGGCTACACCTTC. This sequence encodes CASSVLQGNYGYTF.

This chain links TRBV29-1 with TRBJ1-4, with TRBD1 identical over 7 bases. CDR1 is SQVTM, CDR2 ANQGSEA, per germline. V was clipped by 4 bases and J by 6 bases; unmatched bases: 5. The CDR3 has 13 residues. The CDR3 DNA sequence: TGCAGCGTTGCAGGGGGGACGGATGAAAAACTGTTTTTT. Translation gives CSVAGGTDEKLFF.

The chain carries TRBV29-1 and TRBJ2-1; D is unresolved. The length of the CDR3 is 13 residues. CDR1 SQVTM and CDR2 ANQGSEA come from the germline V gene. V gave up 5 bases and J gave up 8 bases, with 16 bases separating them. The CDR3 nucleotides read TGCAGCGTTATCATGCGACAAGCCGATGAGCAGTTCTTC. Protein: CSVIMRQADEQFF.

The chain couples TRBV19 to TRBJ1-2; D not resolved. V gave up 2 bases and J gave up 3 bases, with 10 bases separating them. CDR1 is LNHDA, CDR2 SQIVND, per germline (reference sequence). The length of the CDR3 is 14 residues. The DNA for the CDR3 is TGTGCCAGTAGTATAATGTCCGGCTACTATGGCTACACCTTC. Protein: CASSIMSGYYGYTF.

The chain is built from TRBV12-3 or TRBV12-4 and TRBJ2-2; maybe TRBD2 (5 bases). Trimming stripped 5 bases from V and 0 bases from J, with 13 bases between. The CDR3 has 16 residues. As DNA, the CDR3 is TGTGCCAGCAGTCAAAGGACTGACGCGAACACCGGGGAGCTGTTTTTT. Its translation: CASSQRTDANTGELFF.

CDR3 sequence: CASSTTGDTEAFF. The CDR3 DNA reads TGTGCCAGTAGTACCACAGGAGACACTGAAGCTTTCTTT. The chain joins TRBV19 to TRBJ1-1; possible D gene TRBD1, 5 bases. The germline CDR1 and CDR2 sequences are LNHDA and SQIVND (reference sequence). The CDR3 has 13 residues. Trimming removed 4 bases from V and 3 bases from J, with 9 bases in between.

CDR3: CASSFSGTGYNEQFF. The CDR3 DNA sequence: TGTGCCAGCAGCTTTTCAGGGACCGGTTACAATGAGCAGTTCTTC. The genes are TRBV7-9 and TRBJ2-1; TRBD1 or TRBD2 may be the D gene (5 bases each). The CDR3 is 15 amino acids. V lost 3 bases and J lost 4, with 13 bases in between. Germline-derived CDR1 and CDR2 are SEHNR and FQNEAQ (reference sequence).

CDR3 amino acids: CASSVGRETQYF. The DNA of the CDR3 is TGCGCCAGCAGTGTAGGCAGGGAGACCCAGTACTTC. The rearrangement links TRBV10-2 to TRBJ2-5; no clear D. This CDR3 region has 12 residues. Germline V gene lookup returns CDR1 WSHSY and CDR2 SAAADI. V lost 4 bases to trimming and J lost 5 bases, with 8 bases between them.

This clonotype was picked up one time. The chain couples TRBV24-1 to TRBJ2-1, with 8 nucleotides matching TRBD2. Trimming took 7 bases from V and 5 from J; bases not matched to a gene: 6. Looked up from germline, CDR1 is KGHDR and CDR2 is SFDVKD. There are 14 residues in the CDR3. CDR3 coding DNA: TGTGCCACCAGCACTAGCGGAAGACACAATGAGCAGTTCTTC. Its translation is CATSTSGRHNEQFF.

This chain uses TRBV20-1 with TRBJ1-4; no reliable D call. Germline lookup yields CDR1 DFQATT and CDR2 SNEGSKA (reference sequence). Trimming pared 6 bases from V and 7 bases from J, leaving 15 bases between. CDR3 length equals 13 residues. CDR3 residues: CSARSGLGEKLFF. The CDR3 nucleotides are TGCAGTGCCAGGTCGGGGTTGGGTGAAAAACTGTTTTTT.

This clonotype was counted once. The chain uses TRBV20-1 and TRBJ2-4; TRBD2 agrees at 10 bases. V lost 2 bases, J lost 0 bases, and 7 bases stayed unmatched. Per the germline V gene, CDR1 is DFQATT and CDR2 is SNEGSKA (reference sequence). CDR3 size: 17 residues. CDR3 nucleotide sequence: TGCAGTGCTAGATGGACTAGCGGACCTTTAGCCAAAAACATTCAGTACTTC. Its translation is CSARWTSGPLAKNIQYF.

This clonotype came up a few times. J is TRBJ2-7 and V is TRBV20-1; the D call may be TRBD1 or TRBD2 (6 bases each). Germline V CDR1 and CDR2: DFQATT, SNEGSKA (reference sequence). The CDR3 spans 13 residues. Between the trimmed V and J ends, which lost 3 bases and 2 bases, there was a span of 11 bases. CDR3 bases: TGCAGTGCTAGTGGAGGGGGAACCTACGAGCAGTACTTC. Translated: CSASGGGTYEQYF.

The V and J genes are TRBV20-1 and TRBJ2-7, with 7 bases fitting TRBD1. Germline CDR1 is DFQATT and CDR2 is SNEGSKA (reference sequence). The CDR3 length is 13 residues. With 5 bases clipped from V and 3 bases from J, the junction kept 7 bases outside the gene matches. The DNA of the CDR3 is TGCAGTGCTCCCAGGGGGAGTAGCTACGAGCAGTACTTC. This translates into CSAPRGSSYEQYF.